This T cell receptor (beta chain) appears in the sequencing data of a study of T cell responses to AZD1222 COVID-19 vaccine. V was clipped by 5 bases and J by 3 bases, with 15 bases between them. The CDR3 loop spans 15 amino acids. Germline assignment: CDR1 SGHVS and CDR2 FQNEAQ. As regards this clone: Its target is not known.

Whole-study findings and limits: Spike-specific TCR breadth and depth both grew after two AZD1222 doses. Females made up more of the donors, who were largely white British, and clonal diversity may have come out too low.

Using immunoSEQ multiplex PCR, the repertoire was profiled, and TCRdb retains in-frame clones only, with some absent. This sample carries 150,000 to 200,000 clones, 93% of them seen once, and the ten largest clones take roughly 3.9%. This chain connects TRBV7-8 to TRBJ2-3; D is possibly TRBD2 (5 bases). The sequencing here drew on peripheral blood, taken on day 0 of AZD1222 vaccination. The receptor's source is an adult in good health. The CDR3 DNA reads TGTGCCAGCAGCCGGTTCGAGGGCCGGACAGATACGCAGTATTTT. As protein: CASSRFEGRTDTQYF.